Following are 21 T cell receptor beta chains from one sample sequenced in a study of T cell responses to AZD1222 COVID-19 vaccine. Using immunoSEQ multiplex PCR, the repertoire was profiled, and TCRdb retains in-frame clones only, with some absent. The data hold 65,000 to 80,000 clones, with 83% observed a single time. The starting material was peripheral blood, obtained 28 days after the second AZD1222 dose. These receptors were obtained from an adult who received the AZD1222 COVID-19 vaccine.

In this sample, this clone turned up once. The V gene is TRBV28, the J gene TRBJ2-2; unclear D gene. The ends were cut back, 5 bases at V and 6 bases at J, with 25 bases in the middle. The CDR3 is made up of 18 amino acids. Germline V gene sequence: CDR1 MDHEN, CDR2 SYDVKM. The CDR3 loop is CASSHLVVWGSHPGELFF. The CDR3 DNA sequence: TGTGCCAGCAGTCACCTGGTGGTATGGGGTAGTCATCCCGGGGAGCTGTTTTTT.

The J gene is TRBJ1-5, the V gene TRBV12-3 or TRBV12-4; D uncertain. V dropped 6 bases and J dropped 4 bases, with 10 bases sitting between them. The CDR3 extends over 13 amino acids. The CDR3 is CASRVDRNQPQHF. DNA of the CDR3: TGTGCCAGCAGGGTCGACCGGAATCAGCCCCAGCATTTT.

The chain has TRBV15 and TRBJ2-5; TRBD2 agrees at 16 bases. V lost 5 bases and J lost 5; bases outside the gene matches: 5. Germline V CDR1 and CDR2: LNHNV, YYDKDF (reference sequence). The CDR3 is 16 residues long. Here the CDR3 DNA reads TGTGCCACCAGCCCGGGACTAGCGGGAGGGGGGGAGACCCAGTACTTC. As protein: CATSPGLAGGGETQYF.

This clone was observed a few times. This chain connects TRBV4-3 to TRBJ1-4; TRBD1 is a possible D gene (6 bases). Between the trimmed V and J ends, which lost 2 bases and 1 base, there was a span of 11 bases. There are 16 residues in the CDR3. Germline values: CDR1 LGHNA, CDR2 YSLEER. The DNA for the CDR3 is TGCGCCAGCAGCCAACAGGGGTCGGGAACTAATGAAAAACTGTTTTTT. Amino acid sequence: CASSQQGSGTNEKLFF.

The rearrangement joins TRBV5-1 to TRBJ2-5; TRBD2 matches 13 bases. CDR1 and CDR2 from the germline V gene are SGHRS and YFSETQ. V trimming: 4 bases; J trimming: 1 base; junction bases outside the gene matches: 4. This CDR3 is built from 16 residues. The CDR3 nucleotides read TGCGCCAGCAGCCCCGGACTAGCGGGAGCCCAAGAGACCCAGTACTTC. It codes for CASSPGLAGAQETQYF.

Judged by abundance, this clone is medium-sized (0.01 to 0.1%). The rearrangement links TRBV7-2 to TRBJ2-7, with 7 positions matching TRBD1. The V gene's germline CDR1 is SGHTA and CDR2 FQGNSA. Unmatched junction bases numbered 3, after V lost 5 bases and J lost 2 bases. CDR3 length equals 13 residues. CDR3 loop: CASSRTGAYEQYF. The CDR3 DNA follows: TGTGCCAGCAGCAGGACAGGCGCCTACGAGCAGTACTTC.

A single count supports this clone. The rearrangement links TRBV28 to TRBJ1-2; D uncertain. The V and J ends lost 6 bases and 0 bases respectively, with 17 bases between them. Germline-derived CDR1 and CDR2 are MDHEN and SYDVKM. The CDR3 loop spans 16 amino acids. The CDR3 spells CASRSPPVEANYGYTF. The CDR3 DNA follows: TGTGCCAGCAGATCACCGCCCGTGGAAGCTAACTATGGCTACACCTTC.

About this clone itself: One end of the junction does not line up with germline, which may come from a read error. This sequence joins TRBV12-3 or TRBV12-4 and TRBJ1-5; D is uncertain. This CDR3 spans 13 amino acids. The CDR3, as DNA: TGTGCCAGCAGGTTAGGAGGGAATCAGCCCCAGCATTTT. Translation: CASRLGGNQPQHF.

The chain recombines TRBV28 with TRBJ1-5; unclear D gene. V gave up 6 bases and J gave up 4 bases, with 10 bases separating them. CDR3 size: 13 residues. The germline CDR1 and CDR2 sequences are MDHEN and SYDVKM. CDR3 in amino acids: CASRRTENQPQHF. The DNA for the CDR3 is TGTGCCAGCAGACGGACGGAGAATCAGCCCCAGCATTTT.

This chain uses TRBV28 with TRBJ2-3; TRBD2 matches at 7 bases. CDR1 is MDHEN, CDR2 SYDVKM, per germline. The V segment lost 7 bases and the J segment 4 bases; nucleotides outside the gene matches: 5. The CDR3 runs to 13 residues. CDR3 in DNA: TGTGCCAGCATCGGCGGGAGCTCAGATACGCAGTATTTT. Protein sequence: CASIGGSSDTQYF. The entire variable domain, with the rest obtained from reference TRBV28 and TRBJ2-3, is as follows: DVKVTQSSRYLVKRTGEKVFLECVQDMDHENMFWYRQDPGLGLRLIYFSYDVKMKEKGDIPEGYSVSREKKERFSLILESASTNQTSMYLCASIGGSSDTQYFGPGTRLTVL.

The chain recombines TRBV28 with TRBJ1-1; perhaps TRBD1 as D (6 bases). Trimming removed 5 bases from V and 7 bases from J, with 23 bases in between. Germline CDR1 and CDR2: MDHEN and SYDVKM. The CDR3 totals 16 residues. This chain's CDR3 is CASSLLQGRGTVEAFF. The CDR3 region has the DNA TGTGCCAGCAGTCTTCTACAGGGCAGGGGAACAGTTGAAGCTTTCTTT.

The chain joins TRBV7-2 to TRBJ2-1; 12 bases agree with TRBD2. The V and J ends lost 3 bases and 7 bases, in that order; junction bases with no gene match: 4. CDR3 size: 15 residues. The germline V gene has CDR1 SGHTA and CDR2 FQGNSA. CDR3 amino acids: CASSFGLAGRNEQFF. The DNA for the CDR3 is TGTGCCAGCAGCTTTGGACTAGCGGGAAGGAATGAGCAGTTCTTC.

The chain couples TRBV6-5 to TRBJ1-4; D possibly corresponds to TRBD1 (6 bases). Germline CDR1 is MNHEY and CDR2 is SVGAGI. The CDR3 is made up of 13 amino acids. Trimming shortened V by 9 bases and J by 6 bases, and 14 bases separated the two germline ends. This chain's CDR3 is CASGDMGYEKLFF. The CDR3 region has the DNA TGTGCCAGTGGGGACATGGGTTATGAAAAACTGTTTTTT.

The CDR3 DNA follows: TGTTGTCTGGTTGGTATAGGAGGCTACACCTTC. This encodes CCLVGIGGYTF. The rearrangement uses TRBV30 and TRBJ1-2; no reliable D call. CDR1 GTSNPN and CDR2 SVGIG come from the germline V gene (reference sequence). The length of the CDR3 is 11 residues.

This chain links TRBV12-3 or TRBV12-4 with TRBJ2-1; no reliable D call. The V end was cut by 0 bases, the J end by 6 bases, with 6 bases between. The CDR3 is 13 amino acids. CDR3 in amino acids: CASSLAPGNEQFF. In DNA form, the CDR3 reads TGTGCCAGCAGTTTAGCCCCCGGCAATGAGCAGTTCTTC.

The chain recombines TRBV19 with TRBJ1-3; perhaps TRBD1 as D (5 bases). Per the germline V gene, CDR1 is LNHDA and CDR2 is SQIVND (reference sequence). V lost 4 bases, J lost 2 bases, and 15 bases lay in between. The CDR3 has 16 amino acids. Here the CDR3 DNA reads TGTGCCAGTAGTACGACCCCGGGGGGAGCTGGAAACACCATATATTTT. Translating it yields CASSTTPGGAGNTIYF. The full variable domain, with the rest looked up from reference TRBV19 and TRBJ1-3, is DGGITQSPKYLFRKEGQNVTLSCEQNLNHDAMYWYRQDPGQGLRLIYYSQIVNDFQKGDIAEGYSVSREKKESFPLTVTSAQKNPTAFYLCASSTTPGGAGNTIYFGEGSWLTVV.

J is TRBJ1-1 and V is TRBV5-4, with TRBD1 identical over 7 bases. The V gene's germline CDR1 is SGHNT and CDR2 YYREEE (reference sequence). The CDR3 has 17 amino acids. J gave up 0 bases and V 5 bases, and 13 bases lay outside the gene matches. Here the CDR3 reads CASSSDRVPFMNTEAFF. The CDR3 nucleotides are TGTGCCAGCAGTTCCGACAGGGTACCATTTATGAACACTGAAGCTTTCTTT.

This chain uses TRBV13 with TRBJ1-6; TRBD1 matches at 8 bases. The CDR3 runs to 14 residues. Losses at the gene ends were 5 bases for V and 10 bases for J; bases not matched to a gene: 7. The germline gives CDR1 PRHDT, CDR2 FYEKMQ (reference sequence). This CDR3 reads CASSRQGLESPLHF. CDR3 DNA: TGTGCCAGCAGCCGACAGGGGCTGGAGTCACCCCTCCACTTT. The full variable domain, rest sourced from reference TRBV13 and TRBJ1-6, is AAGVIQSPRHLIKEKRETATLKCYPIPRHDTVYWYQQGPGQDPQFLISFYEKMQSDKGSIPDRFSAQQFSDYHSELNMSSLELGDSALYFCASSRQGLESPLHFGNGTRLTVT.

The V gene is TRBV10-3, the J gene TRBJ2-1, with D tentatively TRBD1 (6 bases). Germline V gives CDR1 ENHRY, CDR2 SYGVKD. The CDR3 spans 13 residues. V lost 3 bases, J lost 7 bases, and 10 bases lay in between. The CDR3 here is CAISEGGVNEQFF. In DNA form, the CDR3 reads TGTGCCATCAGTGAAGGGGGTGTGAATGAGCAGTTCTTC.

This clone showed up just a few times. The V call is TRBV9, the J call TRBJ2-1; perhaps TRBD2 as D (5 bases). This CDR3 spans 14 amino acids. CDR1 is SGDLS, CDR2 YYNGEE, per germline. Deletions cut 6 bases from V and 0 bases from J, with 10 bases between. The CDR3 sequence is CASNRGNSYNEQFF. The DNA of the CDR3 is TGTGCCAGCAATCGGGGAAACTCCTACAATGAGCAGTTCTTC.

The CDR3: CASSLEGGAYYGYTF. The CDR3 nucleotides are TGCGCCAGCAGCTTGGAAGGGGGCGCTTACTATGGCTACACCTTC. V is TRBV5-1 and J is TRBJ1-2; 7 bases match TRBD1. With V trimmed by 0 bases and J by 3 bases, 5 bases remained unmatched. The germline V gene encodes CDR1 SGHRS and CDR2 YFSETQ. The CDR3 loop spans 15 amino acids.